This TCR beta chain is from a study of shared clonotypes between healthy human individuals. Study-level background: Aged between 18 and 49, the donors were two women and three men. The study used three CD4 naive, three CD4 memory, two CD8 naive and one CD8 memory plate per donor.

As defined, naive CD8 cells were CD45RO-negative and positively selected for CCR7, with terminally differentiated effector memory CD45RA+ cells excluded. Nashville, Tennessee was home to all donors, each a Caucasian adult. The method was immunoSEQ multiplex PCR; TCRdb's version includes in-frame clones alone and lacks a portion of them. Of 560,000 or so clones listed, about 96% were seen once; the top ten hold 0.11%. The study's findings and limits: Represented genetic and exposure-history diversity was restricted by having few donors.

This CDR3 has 15 amino acids. A single count supports this clone. Its matching antigen is unknown. The TCR originated in a woman in her 30s in good health. Sequences were obtained from naive CD8+ T cells sorted from blood. The chain couples TRBV21-1 to TRBJ1-3. TRBV21-1 has pseudogene status. DNA for the CDR3: TGTGCCAGCAGCAAAGTCCGGGGGGCCGGAAACACCATATATTTT. This encodes CASSKVRGAGNTIYF.